The subject of this entry is one T cell receptor beta chain. The antigen is unknown. TCRdb's table, derived via immunoSEQ multiplex PCR, lists solely in-frame clones and lacks some. This sample has approximately 2,000,000 clones, with around 93% found just once. The data originate from a study of shared clonotypes between healthy human individuals. Study findings and constraints: Around 4.7% was the fraction of naive CD4 clonotypes found shared across a few donors. Generally, estimated richness proved larger in naive subsets than it did in memory subsets.

V shed 4 bases, J shed 7 bases, and the junction held 7 bases outside the gene matches. Germline V lookup: CDR1 ENHRY, CDR2 SYGVKD. The CDR3 spans 14 residues. The naive CD8 population came from CD45RO-negative cells selected for CCR7, without terminally differentiated effector memory CD45RA+ cells. Healthy HIV-negative adults without recent acute infections or vaccinations served as donors. The sequencing sample was made of naive CD8+ T cells from PBMCs. The chain is built from TRBV10-3 and TRBJ2-7, with 10 bases matching TRBD1. The sequence derives from a man in his late teens or twenties in good health. Some clones in this sample may be carry-over from other donors' samples. The CDR3 DNA is TGTGCCATCAGTGGGTACGGACAGGGGGGGGAGCAGTACTTC. It encodes CAISGYGQGGEQYF.